This T cell receptor beta chain was profiled in a study of blood T cell repertoires in COVID-19. Looking at the study overall: Whether acute or convalescent, the COVID-19 samples came from the United States, Italy and Spain. Sources were T cells, B-cell-depleted T cells, or PBMCs; the material itself was cDNA or gDNA.

In the original workflow: By means of reference gene primer amplification, nucleated cell counts were estimated. Profiled with immunoSEQ multiplex PCR; TCRdb holds only in-frame clones, not every one. Clonal size and the V and J genes are those of that table, whereas D and trimming came from the DNA. The table shows approximately 68,000 clones, with about nine tenths occurring only once. The CDR3 consists of 12 residues. CDR1 and CDR2 (germline): SQVTM, ANQGSEA. This receptor was obtained from a woman between 55 and 75 years old with acute or convalescent COVID-19. The chain joins TRBV29-1 to TRBJ1-2; D is possibly TRBD1 (6 bases). Sequencing used peripheral blood. CDR3 protein: CTCRDTGRGYTF. Here the CDR3 DNA reads TGCACCTGTCGGGACACTGGACGCGGCTACACCTTC.